A single sample is the source of the 20 T cell receptor beta chains below, sequenced in a study of T cell responses to AZD1222 COVID-19 vaccine. Assay used: immunoSEQ multiplex PCR; TCRdb lists only in-frame clones, some missing. The data contain over 150,000 clones, roughly nine tenths of them seen just once; the ten biggest clones take up around 1%. Source: peripheral blood, taken 28 days after the second AZD1222 dose. The receptor source for this set is an adult who received the AZD1222 COVID-19 vaccine.

The chain joins TRBV5-1 to TRBJ2-3; possible D gene TRBD1, 6 bases. CDR1 is SGHRS, CDR2 YFSETQ, per germline. CDR3 length: 15 residues. Trimming left V 9 bases short and J 3 bases short, with 20 bases between. The CDR3 DNA reads TGCGCCACCAGTACAGGGAATGTGGCTACAGATACGCAGTATTTT. This gives the protein CATSTGNVATDTQYF. Filled out from reference TRBV5-1 and TRBJ2-3, the complete variable domain reads KAGVTQTPRYLIKTRGQQVTLSCSPISGHRSVSWYQQTPGQGLQFLFEYFSETQRNKGNFPGRFSGRQFSNSRSEMNVSTLELGDSALYLCATSTGNVATDTQYFGPGTRLTVL.

The V gene is TRBV5-1, the J gene TRBJ1-6; D remains unclear. The CDR3 runs 16 residues. V lost 0 bases to trimming and J lost 5 bases, with 12 bases between them. Germline V gene sequence: CDR1 SGHRS, CDR2 YFSETQ. The CDR3 sequence: CASSLGTGLDNSPLHF. The CDR3 DNA is TGCGCCAGCAGCTTGGGTACGGGATTGGATAATTCACCCCTCCACTTT.

V gene TRBV10-3 combines with J gene TRBJ2-7; 7 bases agree with TRBD1. The CDR3 loop spans 13 amino acids. V lost 3 bases to trimming and J lost 6 bases; unmatched junction nucleotides: 5. The V gene's germline CDR1 is ENHRY and CDR2 SYGVKD. The CDR3 DNA is TGTGCCATCAGTGATCCGACAGGGATCGAGCAGTACTTC. Its protein is CAISDPTGIEQYF.

V usage is TRBV6-5 and J usage is TRBJ1-6; tentative D call: TRBD1 (5 bases). The CDR3 consists of 14 residues. Trimming pared 6 bases from V and 10 bases from J, leaving 16 bases between. CDR1 MNHEY and CDR2 SVGAGI come from the germline V gene. The CDR3 nucleotides are TGTGCCAGCAGGACTAAGCGAGGGGACTCACCCCTCCACTTT. As protein: CASRTKRGDSPLHF.

The gene calls are TRBV7-9 and TRBJ2-5; 15 nucleotides match TRBD2. Germline trimming cut 5 bases from V and 4 bases from J; bases unmatched to any gene: 2. This CDR3 region has 15 residues. The germline CDR1 and CDR2 sequences are SEHNR and FQNEAQ (reference sequence). CDR3 nucleotides: TGTGCCAGCAGCCGGACTAGCGGGGGGGCAGAGACCCAGTACTTC. Translating it yields CASSRTSGGAETQYF.

This clone was picked up a small number of times. The J gene is TRBJ1-1, the V gene TRBV19, with a possible D match to TRBD1 (5 bases). Germline-derived CDR1 and CDR2 are LNHDA and SQIVND (reference sequence). This CDR3 region has 15 residues. The ends were cut back, 4 bases at V and 4 bases at J, with 16 bases in the middle. The chain's CDR3 is CASSSAGGGSTEAFF. DNA for the CDR3: TGTGCCAGTAGTAGCGCTGGTGGGGGAAGCACTGAAGCTTTCTTT.

The V and J genes are TRBV4-2 and TRBJ1-2; no definite D call. This CDR3 region has 15 residues. V lost 1 base to trimming and J lost 1 base, with 10 bases between them. Germline lookup yields CDR1 LGHNA and CDR2 YNFKEQ. The CDR3 DNA reads as TGTGCCAGCAGCCAAGGGGATGGGGATAACTATGGCTACACCTTC. This translates into CASSQGDGDNYGYTF.

V gene TRBV5-4 combines with J gene TRBJ1-2, with a tentative D call TRBD1 (5 bases). V was cut by 4 bases and J by 10 bases, with 23 bases left in between. The CDR3 is 15 residues long. Germline V gene sequence: CDR1 SGHNT, CDR2 YYREEE (reference sequence). The CDR3 loop reads CASSAYQAGPINYTF. DNA for the CDR3: TGTGCCAGCAGCGCGTACCAAGCGGGACCTATTAACTACACCTTC.

The chain employs TRBV5-4 and TRBJ2-5; 7 bases line up with TRBD1. V shed 3 bases and J 3 bases; nucleotides not matched to a gene: 2. This CDR3 region has 13 residues. The germline gives CDR1 SGHNT, CDR2 YYREEE (reference sequence). The CDR3 DNA follows: TGTGCCAGCAGCTGGGGGACAGAAGAGACCCAGTACTTC. Translation gives CASSWGTEETQYF.

The chain is built from TRBV7-2 and TRBJ2-7, with D possibly matching TRBD1 (6 bases). The germline CDR1 and CDR2 sequences are SGHTA and FQGNSA. CDR3 length: 15 amino acids. With 2 bases removed from V and 3 bases from J, the gap between germline ends came to 14 bases. The CDR3 spells CASSLLGTQYYEQYF. CDR3 coding DNA: TGTGCCAGCAGCTTATTGGGGACACAATACTACGAGCAGTACTTC.

The chain combines TRBV9 with TRBJ2-5; D gene unclear. The CDR3 totals 15 residues. Germline V gives CDR1 SGDLS, CDR2 YYNGEE. Trimming took off 0 bases at V and 2 bases at J, with 11 bases between the two ends. Here the CDR3 reads CASSVDPGWQETQYF. The CDR3 DNA reads as TGTGCCAGCAGCGTAGACCCAGGCTGGCAAGAGACCCAGTACTTC.

The chain uses TRBV7-9 and TRBJ2-7; 7 bases agree with TRBD1. The J segment lost 6 bases and the V segment lost 8 bases, leaving 10 bases of the junction unmatched. Germline assignment: CDR1 SEHNR and CDR2 FQNEAQ (reference sequence). CDR3 size: 13 residues. The DNA of the CDR3 is TGTGCCAGCTCAGGAAGGGGGCGTGTCGAGCAGTACTTC. The encoded protein is CASSGRGRVEQYF.

V and J are TRBV5-4 and TRBJ2-7; 12 bases fit TRBD2. CDR3 length: 15 amino acids. In germline, CDR1 is SGHNT, CDR2 YYREEE (reference sequence). Trimming removed 5 bases from V and 5 bases from J; junction bases left unmatched: 8. CDR3 sequence (DNA): TGTGCCAGCAGAGATTGGACTAGCGGGACTCACGAGCAGTACTTC. This sequence encodes CASRDWTSGTHEQYF.

The V gene is TRBV11-3, the J gene TRBJ2-3; the D gene is possibly TRBD2 (6 bases). The CDR3 runs 14 residues. CDR1 is SGHNT and CDR2 is YENEEA in the germline V gene. V lost 4 bases and J 6 bases, leaving 14 bases between the germline ends. In DNA, the CDR3 is TGTGCCAGCAGCTGGACGGGGGATAAGGATACGCAGTATTTT. Translating it yields CASSWTGDKDTQYF. Full variable domain (missing parts from reference TRBV11-3 and TRBJ2-3): EAGVVQSPRYKIIEKKQPVAFWCNPISGHNTLYWYLQNLGQGPELLIRYENEEAVDDSQLPKDRFSAERLKGVDSTLKIQPAELGDSAVYLCASSWTGDKDTQYFGPGTRLTVL.

The V call is TRBV5-6, the J call TRBJ1-5; no clear D gene. V lost 0 bases and J lost 3, with 7 bases in between. The CDR3 covers 14 residues. In germline, CDR1 is SGHDT, CDR2 YYEEEE. The chain's CDR3 is CASSLGQHNQPQHF. CDR3 coding DNA: TGTGCCAGCAGCTTGGGGCAGCACAATCAGCCCCAGCATTTT.

This clone showed up just once. The chain has TRBV6-7 and TRBJ2-7, with D tentatively TRBD2 (6 bases). TRBV6-7 is an ORF for which the function is uncertain. Trimming removed 6 bases at V and 5 bases at J, with 23 bases between. The CDR3 is 16 amino acids. The CDR3 is CASSPAEGIFSHEQYF. CDR3 nucleotide sequence: TGTGCCAGCAGCCCGGCGGAGGGGATTTTCTCTCACGAGCAGTACTTC.

This chain links TRBV29-1 with TRBJ2-5, with 7 bases lining up with TRBD1. The CDR3 sequence is 13 residues long. The V and J ends lost 4 bases and 5 bases, in that order; junction bases with no gene match: 7. Per germline, CDR1 SQVTM and CDR2 ANQGSEA. For the CDR3, the DNA is TGCAGCGTTGGGGGACAGCCGGGGGAGACCCAGTACTTC. This codes for CSVGGQPGETQYF.

V gene TRBV5-1 combines with J gene TRBJ1-2, with 11 bases identical to TRBD1. The germline V gene encodes CDR1 SGHRS and CDR2 YFSETQ. CDR3 size: 14 residues. The junction had 6 bases not matched to a gene; V was cut back by 3 bases and J by 8 bases. CDR3 nucleotides: TGCGCCAGCAGCTCCCGGCGGGACAGGGGGGGCTACACCTTC. It translates to CASSSRRDRGGYTF.

V usage is TRBV7-2 and J usage is TRBJ2-7, with 9 bases lining up with TRBD2. CDR3 length: 17 residues. Germline CDR1 is SGHTA and CDR2 is FQGNSA. Trimming cost V 0 bases and J 3 bases; bases outside gene matches: 9. The CDR3 DNA reads TGTGCCAGCAGCTTAGCCCCCGGGACTAGCTGGAACTACGAGCAGTACTTC. Its protein product is CASSLAPGTSWNYEQYF.

The V and J genes are TRBV5-1 and TRBJ2-2, with D perhaps TRBD1 or TRBD2 (5 bases each). Per the germline V gene, CDR1 is SGHRS and CDR2 is YFSETQ. The CDR3 is made up of 17 amino acids. V dropped 3 bases and J dropped 4 bases, with 19 bases sitting between them. CDR3 in amino acids: CASSSLFRGSGTGELFF. In DNA, the CDR3 is TGCGCCAGCAGCTCACTCTTTCGGGGCAGTGGCACCGGGGAGCTGTTTTTT.